This note documents a single TCR beta chain sequence. Its antigen is still unknown. A 1 in 200,000 to 1 in 1 million T cell depth was the sequencing target. Using immunoSEQ multiplex PCR, the repertoire was profiled, and TCRdb retains in-frame clones only, with some absent. The data contain 28,000 or so clones, 62% of them singletons. The data were obtained in a study of cytotoxic CD8 clonotypes in ibrutinib-treated CLL. Background on the study: Researchers reported about a dozen relapsed/refractory and 15 treatment-naive patients, roughly 17 of them IGHV unmutated.

Broader study findings: Clonality increased with ibrutinib response but returned toward baseline at progression.

The material was PBMCs, obtained before ibrutinib treatment. The clonotype originates from a human donor with chronic lymphocytic leukemia.

The CDR3 DNA reads as TGTGCCAGCAGTTTGGACGGACTCTATGGCTACACCTTC. Its translation: CASSLDGLYGYTF. The J gene is TRBJ1-2, the V gene TRBV6-1; D uncertain. The CDR3 sequence is 13 residues long. Germline CDR1 MNHNS, CDR2 SASEGT. Between the trimmed V and J ends, which lost 5 bases and 4 bases, there was a span of 11 bases.